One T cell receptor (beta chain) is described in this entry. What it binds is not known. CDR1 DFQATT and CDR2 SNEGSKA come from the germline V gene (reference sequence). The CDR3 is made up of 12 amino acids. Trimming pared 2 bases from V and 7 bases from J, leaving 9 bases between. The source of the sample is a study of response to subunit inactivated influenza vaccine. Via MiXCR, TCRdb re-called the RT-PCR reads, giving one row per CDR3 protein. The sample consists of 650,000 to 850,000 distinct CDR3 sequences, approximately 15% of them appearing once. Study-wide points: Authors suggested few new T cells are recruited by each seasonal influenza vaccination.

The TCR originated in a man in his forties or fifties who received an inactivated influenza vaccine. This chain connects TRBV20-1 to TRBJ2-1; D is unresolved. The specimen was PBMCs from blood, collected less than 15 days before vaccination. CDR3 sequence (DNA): TGCAGTGCTAGACTAAGACGGAATGAGCAGTTCTTC. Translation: CSARLRRNEQFF.